These 14 T cell receptor beta chains were sequenced from one sample in a study of tissue T cells after allogeneic stem cell transplantation. Indicated time point: mouse harvest day 14 after allogeneic transplant. The graft held 10^6 splenic CD5+ T cells and 10^7 T-cell-depleted bone marrow cells. This table comes from immunoSEQ multiplex PCR, and its TCRdb copy is limited to in-frame clones, with some not included. The repertoire holds over 7,500 clones, with roughly 32% as singletons. Sequencing input: skin. Receptor source: a female BALB/c mouse given C57BL/6 T cells with graft-versus-host disease after an allogeneic hematopoietic cell transplant.

There are a few counts of this clone. All gene names here are mouse names. The read terminates 1 residue before the CDR3 end, so the remaining end is supplied by the germline J gene. This chain connects TRBV1 to TRBJ1-5, with a tentative D call TRBD1 (5 bases). The V end was cut by 3 bases, the J end by 1 base, with 7 bases between. This CDR3 comprises 14 residues. CDR1 is NSQYPW, CDR2 LRSPGD, per germline (reference sequence). The CDR3 spells CTCSARTNNQAPLF. Partial CDR3 DNA: TGCACCTGCAGTGCCCGGACAAACAACCAGGCTCCGCTT.

This clone has a handful of counts. The genes are named according to mouse. The sequence runs out 1 residue before the end of the CDR3; the remainder is reconstructed from the germline J gene. This chain uses TRBV3 with TRBJ2-5, with 8 nucleotides matching TRBD2. This CDR3 is 16 amino acids long. The J segment lost 2 bases and the V segment lost 1 base, leaving 5 bases of the junction unmatched. Germline V lookup: CDR1 SNHLY, CDR2 FYNGKV (reference sequence). CDR3 DNA (partial): TGTGCCAGCAGCTTAGAGGCTGGGGGGAGCCAAGACACCCAGTAC. Translating it yields CASSLEAGGSQDTQY. The whole CDR3 reads CASSLEAGGSQDTQYF.

Turning to this clone: Gene labels here are mouse ones. The chain's CDR3 is CASSLGGGSYEQYF. The covered CDR3 bases are TGTGCCAGCAGCTTAGGAGGGGGCTCCTATGAACAGTAC. The gene calls are TRBV3 and TRBJ2-7, with D possibly matching TRBD1 (6 bases). The CDR3 end falls 1 residue outside the read, so it is completed with the germline J gene. Between the trimmed V and J ends, which lost 1 base and 0 bases, there was a span of 7 bases. Germline CDR1 reads SNHLY; CDR2 reads FYNGKV (reference sequence). The CDR3 is 14 amino acids. Supplemented by reference TRBV3 and TRBJ2-7, the full variable domain reads GPKVLQIPSHQIIDMGQMVTLNCDPVSNHLYFYWYKQILGQQMEFLVNFYNGKVMEKSKLFKDQFSVERPDGSYFTLKIQPTALEDSAVYFCASSLGGGSYEQYFGPGTRLTVL.

This clone has more than one count but fewer than ten. Here the gene names and germline are mouse. The read finishes 1 residue shy of the CDR3 end, and the germline J gene is used to complete it. The gene calls are TRBV26 and TRBJ2-4, with D possibly TRBD1 on 6 matching bases. Germline V lookup: CDR1 KGHPV, CDR2 FQNQEV (reference sequence). V was trimmed by 6 bases and J by 0 bases, leaving 10 bases between them. The CDR3 runs 14 residues. Incomplete CDR3 DNA: TGTGCCAGCAGCCGGACAGCGAGTCAAAACACCTTGTAC. It specifies CASSRTASQNTLY. The full CDR3 reads CASSRTASQNTLYF.

Details on this clone: Gene names are the mouse ones. The CDR3 is cut off 1 residue early in the read; its end comes from the germline J gene. The rearrangement uses TRBV12-2 and TRBJ2-7; the D gene is possibly TRBD1 (5 bases). The V gene lost 1 base and the J gene lost 4 bases, with 7 bases spanning the gap. The CDR3 extends over 12 amino acids. The germline V gene encodes CDR1 SGHLS and CDR2 HYDKME. Partial CDR3 DNA: TGTGCCAGCTCTCTAGAGGGGTATGAACAGTAC. This gives the protein CASSLEGYEQY. The CDR3 as a whole reads CASSLEGYEQYF.

As regards this clone: Each gene name is a mouse one. Read data end 1 residue before the CDR3 end; the end is taken from the germline J gene. This sample includes further DNA sequences coding for the same CDR3. The gene calls are TRBV26 and TRBJ2-7; 9 bases fit TRBD1. The CDR3 loop spans 14 amino acids. V lost 4 bases, J lost 0 bases, and 1 base stayed unmatched. Germline V CDR1 and CDR2: KGHPV, FQNQEV (reference sequence). CDR3 sequence reads: CASSRQGGSYEQYF. The covered CDR3 bases are TGTGCCAGCAGTCGACAGGGGGGCTCCTATGAACAGTAC.

About this clone itself: Gene labels here are mouse ones. The read terminates 1 residue ahead of where the CDR3 ends, so the germline J gene completes it. The chain is built from TRBV5 and TRBJ2-1; TRBD1 might be the D (5 bases). Trimming cost V 4 bases and J 0 bases, with 10 bases left between them. The CDR3 runs to 15 residues. The V gene's germline CDR1 is LGHNA and CDR2 YNLKQL (reference sequence). CDR3 DNA (partial): TGTGCCAGCAGCCCCGGACAATTTAACTATGCTGAGCAGTTC. Amino acids: CASSPGQFNYAEQF. The complete CDR3 reads CASSPGQFNYAEQFF.

Worth noting for this clone: One junction end does not reproduce the germline sequence, and a read error may be involved. Gene names denote mouse genes. The CDR3 end lies 1 residue beyond the end of the read and is filled in from the germline J gene. The V gene is TRBV13-1, the J gene TRBJ2-7, with TRBD2 matching 9 bases. Germline V gene sequence: CDR1 NSHNY, CDR2 SYGAGN. The CDR3 is made up of 15 amino acids. This chain's CDR3 is CPSSLDWGSSYEQYF. Partial CDR3 DNA: TGTCCCAGCAGTCTGGACTGGGGAAGCTCCTATGAACAGTAC.

By its share, this clone is medium-sized. The genes are named according to mouse. The read gets to within 1 residue of the CDR3 end, and the germline J gene fills in the rest. The rearrangement joins TRBV16 to TRBJ2-1; 10 positions agree with TRBD2. The CDR3 length is 15 residues. The V and J ends lost 2 bases and 4 bases, in that order; junction bases with no gene match: 2. Germline V CDR1 and CDR2: SGHSA, FRNQAP. This CDR3 is CASSLPGGAYAEQFF. The CDR3 DNA, read in part, is TGTGCAAGCAGCTTACCTGGGGGGGCTTATGCTGAGCAGTTC.

This clone came up a few times. The genes and germline here are from mouse. With the read ending 1 residue before the CDR3 end, the germline J gene is used to fill in that end. The V call is TRBV20, the J call TRBJ1-2; no clear D gene. The CDR3 runs to 14 residues. V lost 1 base to trimming and J lost 0 bases, with 9 bases between them. The germline V gene has CDR1 GFQATS and CDR2 STVNSAI. The part of the CDR3 DNA that was read is TGTGGTGCTAGGGTCCGGGCTACAAACTCCGACTACACC. Residues: CGARVRATNSDYT. The complete CDR3 protein is CGARVRATNSDYTF. Variable domain in full (rest from reference TRBV20 and TRBJ1-2): GALVYQYPRRTICKSGTSMRMECQAVGFQATSVAWYRQSPQKTFELIALSTVNSAIKYEQNFTQEKFPISHPNLSFSSMTVLNAYLEDRGLYLCGARVRATNSDYTFGSGTRLLVI.

Regarding this clone: The genes and germline here are from mouse. Read sequence stops 1 residue before the CDR3 end, and the germline J gene provides the missing end. The gene calls are TRBV16 and TRBJ2-7, with TRBD2 matching 13 bases. The J segment lost 6 bases and the V segment lost 0 bases, leaving 8 bases of the junction unmatched. Germline-derived CDR1 and CDR2 are SGHSA and FRNQAP. The CDR3 is 17 amino acids. The CDR3 sequence is CASSLDGTGGGASEQYF. The sequenced part of the CDR3 DNA is TGTGCAAGCAGCTTAGATGGGACTGGGGGGGGCGCGTCTGAACAGTAC.

As to this clone: Mouse gene names and germline throughout. The CDR3 extends 1 residue past the end of the read, so its final part is completed from the germline J gene. The chain links TRBV26 to TRBJ1-1; D gene ambiguous. The CDR3 extends over 12 amino acids. V lost 1 base to trimming and J lost 3 bases, with 3 bases between them. Looked up from germline, CDR1 is KGHPV and CDR2 is FQNQEV (reference sequence). CDR3 amino acids: CASSLWDTEVFF. The CDR3 bases that were read are TGTGCCAGCAGTCTGTGGGACACAGAAGTCTTC.

This clone was found a few times. Germline and genes here are mouse. The DNA ends 1 residue before the CDR3 does, and the rest of the CDR3 is filled in from the germline J gene. The rearrangement joins TRBV13-3 to TRBJ1-6; weak D call: TRBD1 (5 bases). TRBJ1-6 carries the ORF label, with uncertain function. Per germline, CDR1 NNHDY and CDR2 SYVADS. Trimming removed 8 bases from V and 0 bases from J, with 12 bases in between. This CDR3 spans 15 amino acids. CDR3 DNA, as far as it was read: TGTGCCAGGGACAATAACAATTCCTATAATTCGCCCCTCTAC. Residues: CARDNNNSYNSPLY. The whole CDR3 protein is CARDNNNSYNSPLYF.

This clone was seen more than once but under ten times. Gene names denote mouse genes. The read halts 1 residue ahead of the CDR3 end, with the missing end drawn from the germline J gene. This chain joins TRBV26 and TRBJ2-3; TRBD1 matches 8 bases. The CDR3 runs to 15 residues. In germline, CDR1 is KGHPV, CDR2 FQNQEV (reference sequence). V lost 4 bases, J lost 3 bases, and 6 bases stayed unmatched. The part of the CDR3 DNA that was read is TGTGCCAGCAGTCGATGGACAGGGTCCGCAGAAACGCTGTAT. The encoded protein is CASSRWTGSAETLY. The whole CDR3 protein reads CASSRWTGSAETLYF.